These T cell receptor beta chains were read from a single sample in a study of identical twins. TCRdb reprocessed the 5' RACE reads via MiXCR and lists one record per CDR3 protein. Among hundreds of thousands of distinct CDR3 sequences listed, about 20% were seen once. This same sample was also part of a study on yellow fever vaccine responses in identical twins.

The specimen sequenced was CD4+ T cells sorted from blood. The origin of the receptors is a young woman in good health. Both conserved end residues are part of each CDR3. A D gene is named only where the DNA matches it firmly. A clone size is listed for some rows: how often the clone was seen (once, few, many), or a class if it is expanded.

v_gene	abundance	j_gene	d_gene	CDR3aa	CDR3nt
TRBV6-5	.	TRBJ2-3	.	CASSLRRTATDTQYF	TGTGCCAGCAGTTTACGGAGGACAGCCACAGATACGCAGTATTTT
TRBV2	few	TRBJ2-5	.	CASSEHGGGQYQETQYF	TGTGCCAGCAGTGAACATGGGGGTGGACAGTACCAAGAGACCCAGTACTTC
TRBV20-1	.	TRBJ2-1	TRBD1	CSARVPVPGTGMDEQFF	TGCAGTGCTAGAGTGCCCGTGCCCGGGACAGGGATGGATGAGCAGTTCTTC
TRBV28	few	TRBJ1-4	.	CASGGQINEKLFF	TGTGCCAGCGGCGGACAGATTAATGAAAAACTGTTTTTT
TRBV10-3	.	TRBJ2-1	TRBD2	CAITEVAGSSYNEQFF	TGTGCCATCACAGAAGTAGCGGGTAGCTCCTACAATGAGCAGTTCTTC
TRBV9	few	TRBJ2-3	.	CASSVDAGSTDTQYF	TGTGCCAGCAGCGTAGACGCTGGGAGCACAGATACGCAGTATTTT
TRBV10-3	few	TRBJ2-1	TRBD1	CAIRGGLYNEQFF	TGTGCCATCAGAGGGGGCCTTTACAATGAGCAGTTCTTC
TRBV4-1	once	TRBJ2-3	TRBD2	CASSQEPGLAGADTQYF	TGCGCCAGCAGCCAAGAGCCGGGACTAGCGGGTGCAGATACGCAGTATTTT
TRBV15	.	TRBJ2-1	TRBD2	CATSRGGRSYNEQFF	TGTGCCACCAGCAGAGGCGGGAGGTCCTACAATGAGCAGTTCTTC
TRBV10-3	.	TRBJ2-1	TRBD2	CAISVASGSRLSYNEQFF	TGTGCCATCAGTGTGGCTAGCGGGAGTCGCCTCTCTTACAATGAGCAGTTCTTC
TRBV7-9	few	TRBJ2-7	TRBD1	CASSLGGTGNEQYF	TGTGCCAGCAGCTTAGGGGGGACAGGGAACGAGCAGTACTTC
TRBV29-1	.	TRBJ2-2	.	CSGGHTNTGELFF	TGCAGCGGGGGACACACGAACACCGGGGAGCTGTTTTTT
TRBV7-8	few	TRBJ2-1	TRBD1	CASFRDREEEQFF	TGTGCCAGCTTTAGGGACAGGGAGGAGGAGCAGTTCTTC
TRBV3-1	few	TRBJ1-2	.	CASSQAGGNYGYTF	TGTGCCAGCAGCCAAGCCGGTGGGAACTATGGCTACACCTTC
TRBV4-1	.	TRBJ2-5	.	CASSRPGRSEETQYF	TGCGCCAGCAGTCGGCCGGGACGTTCGGAAGAGACCCAGTACTTC
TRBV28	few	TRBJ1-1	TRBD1	CASSSPGQANTEAFF	TGTGCCAGCAGTTCCCCGGGACAGGCGAACACTGAAGCTTTCTTT
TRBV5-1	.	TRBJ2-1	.	CASSRGQSLNEQFF	TGCGCCAGCAGCCGGGGACAATCTCTCAATGAGCAGTTCTTC
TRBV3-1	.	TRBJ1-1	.	CASSQGYNTEAFF	TGTGCCAGCAGCCAAGGTTACAACACTGAAGCTTTCTTT
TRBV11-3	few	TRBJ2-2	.	CASRPGHMNTGELFF	TGTGCCAGCAGGCCGGGACACATGAACACCGGGGAGCTGTTTTTT
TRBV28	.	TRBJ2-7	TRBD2	CASSSPGGRDEQYF	TGTGCCAGCAGTTCCCCGGGAGGGAGGGACGAGCAGTACTTC
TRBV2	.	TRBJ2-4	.	CASSGRDSSGALKPPARNIQYF	TGTGCCAGCAGTGGGCGGGACAGCTCAGGCGCCCTAAAACCCCCTGCTAGAAACATTCAGTACTTC
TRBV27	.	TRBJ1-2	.	CASTTRGGDYGYTF	TGTGCCAGCACCACAAGGGGGGGGGACTATGGCTACACCTTC
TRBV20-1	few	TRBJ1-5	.	CSAREGGGAQPQHF	TGCAGTGCTAGAGAGGGGGGTGGGGCTCAGCCCCAGCATTTT
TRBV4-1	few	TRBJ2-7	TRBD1	CASSQAFWTGSSYEQYF	TGCGCCAGCAGCCAAGCTTTTTGGACAGGGAGCTCCTACGAGCAGTACTTC
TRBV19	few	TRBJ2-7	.	CASSPGLPYEQYF	TGTGCCAGTTCTCCGGGACTTCCCTACGAGCAGTACTTC
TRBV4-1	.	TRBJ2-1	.	CASSQESRALSYNEQFF	TGCGCCAGCAGCCAAGAATCTAGGGCCCTCTCCTACAATGAGCAGTTCTTC
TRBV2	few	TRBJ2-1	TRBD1	CASRSGQGGEQFF	TGTGCCAGCAGATCCGGACAGGGTGGTGAGCAGTTCTTC
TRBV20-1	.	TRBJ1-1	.	CSAKDSLNTEAFF	TGCAGTGCTAAGGACTCCTTGAACACTGAAGCTTTCTTT
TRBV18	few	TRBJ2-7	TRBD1	CASSLPGTGVVEQYF	TGTGCCAGCTCACTCCCCGGGACAGGGGTCGTGGAGCAGTACTTC
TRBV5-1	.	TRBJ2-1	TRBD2	CASSLERESYNEQFF	TGCGCCAGCAGCTTAGAGCGGGAGTCCTACAATGAGCAGTTCTTC
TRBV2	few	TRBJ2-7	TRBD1	CASRGTVYEQYF	TGTGCCAGCAGGGGGACAGTCTACGAGCAGTACTTC
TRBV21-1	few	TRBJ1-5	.	CASSRGQGGQPQHF	TGTGCCAGCAGCAGAGGACAGGGGGGTCAGCCCCAGCATTTT
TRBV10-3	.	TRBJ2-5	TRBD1	CAIGGGGQGRTETQYF	TGTGCCATTGGGGGTGGAGGACAGGGAAGGACGGAGACCCAGTACTTC
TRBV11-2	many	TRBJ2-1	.	CASSLDLGGEQFF	TGTGCCAGCAGCTTAGATCTGGGGGGTGAGCAGTTCTTC
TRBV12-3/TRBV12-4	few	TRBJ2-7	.	CASSPSGLIGYEQYF	TGTGCCAGCAGTCCGTCGGGCCTTATAGGGTACGAGCAGTACTTC
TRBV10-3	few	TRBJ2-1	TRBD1	CASRQGNNEQFF	TGTGCCTCCCGACAGGGTAACAATGAGCAGTTCTTC
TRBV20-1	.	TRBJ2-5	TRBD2	CSASGLAGEETQYF	TGCAGTGCTAGTGGACTAGCGGGGGAAGAGACCCAGTACTTC
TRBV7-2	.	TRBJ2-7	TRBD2	CASSLSGSWEQYF	TGTGCCAGCAGCTTAAGCGGGAGTTGGGAGCAGTACTTC
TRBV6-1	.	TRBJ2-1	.	CASKRDGTYNEQFF	TGTGCCAGCAAACGAGACGGGACCTACAATGAGCAGTTCTTC
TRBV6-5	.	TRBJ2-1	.	CASSSGQLIYNEQFF	TGTGCCAGCAGTTCAGGACAGCTTATTTACAATGAGCAGTTCTTC
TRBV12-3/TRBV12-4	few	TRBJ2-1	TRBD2	CASSLERLAGNEQFF	TGTGCCAGCAGTTTAGAGAGACTAGCGGGGAATGAGCAGTTCTTC
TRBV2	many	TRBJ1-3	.	CASRSGVFSGNTIYF	TGTGCCAGCAGGTCGGGGGTCTTCTCTGGAAACACCATATATTTT
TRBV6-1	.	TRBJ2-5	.	CASSELGGETQYF	TGTGCCAGCAGTGAACTTGGGGGAGAGACCCAGTACTTC
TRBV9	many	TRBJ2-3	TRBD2	CASSAGGTDTQYF	TGTGCCAGCAGCGCGGGAGGGACAGATACGCAGTATTTT
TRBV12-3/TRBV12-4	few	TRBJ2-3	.	CASKGSWSDRADTQYF	TGTGCCAGCAAGGGTAGCTGGTCAGATAGAGCAGATACGCAGTATTTT
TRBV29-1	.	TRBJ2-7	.	CSVEWQGGYEQYF	TGCAGCGTTGAGTGGCAGGGGGGCTACGAGCAGTACTTC
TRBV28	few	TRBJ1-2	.	CASSLFRVGYGYTF	TGTGCCAGCAGTTTGTTCAGGGTGGGGTATGGCTACACCTTC
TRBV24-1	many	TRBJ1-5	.	CATSDARGGQPQHF	TGTGCCACCAGTGATGCCAGGGGAGGTCAGCCCCAGCATTTT
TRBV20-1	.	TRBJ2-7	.	CSACVDTYEQYF	TGCAGTGCCTGCGTGGACACCTACGAGCAGTACTTC
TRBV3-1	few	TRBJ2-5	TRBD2	CASARQKRGLAGETQYF	TGTGCCAGCGCTAGACAGAAAAGAGGACTAGCGGGAGAGACCCAGTACTTC
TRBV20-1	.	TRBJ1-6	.	CSARETGSYNSPLHF	TGCAGTGCTAGAGAGACGGGGTCCTATAATTCACCCCTCCACTTT
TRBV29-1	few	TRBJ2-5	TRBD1	CSVVRDRGRETQYF	TGCAGCGTAGTTAGGGACAGGGGGCGAGAGACCCAGTACTTC